Ten or more counts support the clone carrying this T cell receptor beta chain. V shed 9 bases and J shed 8 bases, with 25 bases lying between them. This CDR3 has 16 amino acids. The germline V gene has CDR1 LNHNV and CDR2 YYDKDF (reference sequence). This specimen comes from a study of neurological immune-mediated disorders. From the 5' RACE reads, TCRdb called clonotypes with MiXCR, one entry per CDR3 protein. The sample includes around 94,000 distinct CDR3 sequences, approximately 3.3% seen only once; the top ten take 5.5% to 6.5%. The rearrangement joins TRBV15 to TRBJ1-4; D unresolved. Material for sequencing was PBMCs. This TCR came from a woman aged 18-29 years with multiple sclerosis. The CDR3 is CATARGSGGGVEKLFF. CDR3 sequence (DNA): TGTGCCACGGCCCGTGGGTCTGGAGGTGGCGTGGAAAAACTGTTTTTT.